Sequencing of this T cell receptor beta chain was carried out in a study of blood T cell repertoires in COVID-19. Whole-study context: Whether acute or convalescent, the COVID-19 samples came from the United States, Italy and Spain. T cells, B-cell-depleted T cells, or PBMCs supplied cDNA or gDNA.

In the study's own analysis: Scientists estimated how many nucleated cells there were by amplifying reference gene primers. Only in-frame clones appear in the TCRdb table, and some are missing; sequencing was by immunoSEQ multiplex PCR. The DNA was the basis for D and trimming; V, J and clone size are from that table. The table lists roughly 120,000 clones, roughly 83% of them singletons. The CDR3 is 16 amino acids. Trimming at V came to 4 bases and at J to 3 bases, leaving 7 bases not matched to a gene. Germline lookup yields CDR1 SGDLS and CDR2 YYNGEE. This TCR was sampled from a man aged 30-40 years with acute or convalescent COVID-19. The chain combines TRBV9 with TRBJ1-2; 12 bases line up with TRBD1. Sequencing was carried out using peripheral blood. The CDR3 loop is CASSPSGTGGYYGYTF. The DNA for the CDR3 is TGTGCCAGCAGCCCCTCCGGGACAGGGGGCTACTATGGCTACACCTTC.